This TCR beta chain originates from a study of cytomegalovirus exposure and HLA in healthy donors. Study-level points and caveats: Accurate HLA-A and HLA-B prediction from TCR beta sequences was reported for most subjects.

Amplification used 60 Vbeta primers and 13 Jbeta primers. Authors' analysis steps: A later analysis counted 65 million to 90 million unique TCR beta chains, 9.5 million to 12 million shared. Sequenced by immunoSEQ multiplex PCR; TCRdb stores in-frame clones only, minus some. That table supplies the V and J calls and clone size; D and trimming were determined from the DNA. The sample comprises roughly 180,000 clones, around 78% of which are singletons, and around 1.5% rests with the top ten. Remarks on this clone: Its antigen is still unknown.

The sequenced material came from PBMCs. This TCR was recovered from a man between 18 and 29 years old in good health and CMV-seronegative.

The CDR3 sequence is CASSKNRDTEAFF. CDR3 nucleotide sequence: TGTGCCAGCAGCAAAAATCGGGACACTGAAGCTTTCTTT. V and J are TRBV7-3 and TRBJ1-1; D is unresolved. The CDR3 loop spans 13 amino acids. The germline V and J ends were trimmed by 5 bases and 3 bases, with 10 bases remaining between them. The germline V gene encodes CDR1 SGHTA and CDR2 FQGTGA.